This T cell receptor (beta chain) was sequenced during a study of T cells after yellow fever vaccination. About the research overall: SMART-Seq v4 Ultra Low Input handled preparation of low-cell-number fractions. Study-wide results and caveats: CD4 and CD8 compartments shared a small share of clonotypes, likely from convergent recombination. Peak timing came faster in the weaker secondary response, day 5 versus 15. A large majority of primary-vaccination clones showed up again after the booster (approximately 96% CD4, 75% to 90% CD8).

Via MiXCR, TCRdb re-called the 5' RACE reads, giving one row per CDR3 protein. The sample carries approximately 300,000 distinct CDR3 sequences, roughly 9.4% recorded once. Germline trimming cut 3 bases from V and 3 bases from J; bases unmatched to any gene: 7. The CDR3 extends over 15 amino acids. Germline CDR1 reads MGHRA; CDR2 reads YSYEKL. A few counts support this clonotype. Antigen specificity is unknown. The chain links TRBV4-1 to TRBJ2-7, with 8 bases identical to TRBD2. Sequencing was performed on PBMCs, taken on the day of the first yellow fever vaccination. The sequence was obtained from a man younger than 30 who received the YFV17D yellow fever vaccine. The CDR3 loop reads CASSHGLRGGYEQYF. The DNA for the CDR3 is TGCGCCAGCAGCCACGGACTCCGGGGGGGCTACGAGCAGTACTTC.